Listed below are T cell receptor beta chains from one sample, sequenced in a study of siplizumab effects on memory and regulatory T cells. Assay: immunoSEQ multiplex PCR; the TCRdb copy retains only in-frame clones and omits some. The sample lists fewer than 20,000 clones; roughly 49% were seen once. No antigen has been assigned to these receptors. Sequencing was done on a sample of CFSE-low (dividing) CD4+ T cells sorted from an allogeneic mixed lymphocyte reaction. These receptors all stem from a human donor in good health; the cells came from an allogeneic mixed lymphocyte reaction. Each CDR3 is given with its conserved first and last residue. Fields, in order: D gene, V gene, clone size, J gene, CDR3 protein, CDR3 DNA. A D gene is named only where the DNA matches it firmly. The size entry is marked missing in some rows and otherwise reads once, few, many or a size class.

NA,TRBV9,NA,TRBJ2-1,CASSPGDFSYNEQFF,TGTGCCAGCAGCCCAGGGGACTTCTCCTACAATGAGCAGTTCTTC
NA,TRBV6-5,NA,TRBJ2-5,CASSYWGSQETQYF,TGTGCCAGCAGTTACTGGGGCAGCCAAGAGACCCAGTACTTC
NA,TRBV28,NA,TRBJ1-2,CASSLRNYGYTF,TGTGCCAGCAGTTTAAGGAACTATGGCTACACCTTC
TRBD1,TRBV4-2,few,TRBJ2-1,CASSPLDRGYYNEQFF,TGTGCCAGCAGCCCACTGGACAGGGGATACTACAATGAGCAGTTCTTC
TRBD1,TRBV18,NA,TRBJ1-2,CASSPDREFGYTF,TGTGCCAGCTCACCCGACAGGGAATTTGGCTACACCTTC
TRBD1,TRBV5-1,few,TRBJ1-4,CASHRDRGLGNEKLFF,TGCGCCAGCCACCGGGACAGGGGGCTTGGTAATGAAAAACTGTTTTTT
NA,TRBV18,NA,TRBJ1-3,CASSPIQDSTGNTIYF,TGTGCCAGCTCACCTATCCAAGACAGTACTGGAAACACCATATATTTT
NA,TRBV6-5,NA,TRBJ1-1,CASRDSRGNTEAFF,TGTGCCAGCAGGGACAGTAGAGGGAACACTGAAGCTTTCTTT
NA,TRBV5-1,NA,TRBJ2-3,CASRQRPLTDTQYF,TGCGCCAGCCGCCAAAGGCCTCTCACAGATACGCAGTATTTT
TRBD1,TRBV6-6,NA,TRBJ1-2,CASSRSGQGAYTF,TGTGCCAGCAGTCGATCGGGACAGGGGGCCTACACCTTC
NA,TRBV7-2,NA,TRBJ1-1,CASSHGRLSEAFF,TGTGCCAGCAGCCACGGACGGCTAAGCGAAGCTTTCTTT
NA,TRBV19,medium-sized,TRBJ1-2,CASSIGDYGYTF,TGTGCCAGTAGTATAGGGGACTATGGCTACACCTTC
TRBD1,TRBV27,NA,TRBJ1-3,CASSRTGSSGNTIYF,TGTGCCAGCAGTCGGACAGGGAGCTCTGGAAACACCATATATTTT
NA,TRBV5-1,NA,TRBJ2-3,CASKSGGADRDTQYF,TGCGCCAGCAAATCGGGCGGCGCCGACAGAGATACGCAGTATTTT